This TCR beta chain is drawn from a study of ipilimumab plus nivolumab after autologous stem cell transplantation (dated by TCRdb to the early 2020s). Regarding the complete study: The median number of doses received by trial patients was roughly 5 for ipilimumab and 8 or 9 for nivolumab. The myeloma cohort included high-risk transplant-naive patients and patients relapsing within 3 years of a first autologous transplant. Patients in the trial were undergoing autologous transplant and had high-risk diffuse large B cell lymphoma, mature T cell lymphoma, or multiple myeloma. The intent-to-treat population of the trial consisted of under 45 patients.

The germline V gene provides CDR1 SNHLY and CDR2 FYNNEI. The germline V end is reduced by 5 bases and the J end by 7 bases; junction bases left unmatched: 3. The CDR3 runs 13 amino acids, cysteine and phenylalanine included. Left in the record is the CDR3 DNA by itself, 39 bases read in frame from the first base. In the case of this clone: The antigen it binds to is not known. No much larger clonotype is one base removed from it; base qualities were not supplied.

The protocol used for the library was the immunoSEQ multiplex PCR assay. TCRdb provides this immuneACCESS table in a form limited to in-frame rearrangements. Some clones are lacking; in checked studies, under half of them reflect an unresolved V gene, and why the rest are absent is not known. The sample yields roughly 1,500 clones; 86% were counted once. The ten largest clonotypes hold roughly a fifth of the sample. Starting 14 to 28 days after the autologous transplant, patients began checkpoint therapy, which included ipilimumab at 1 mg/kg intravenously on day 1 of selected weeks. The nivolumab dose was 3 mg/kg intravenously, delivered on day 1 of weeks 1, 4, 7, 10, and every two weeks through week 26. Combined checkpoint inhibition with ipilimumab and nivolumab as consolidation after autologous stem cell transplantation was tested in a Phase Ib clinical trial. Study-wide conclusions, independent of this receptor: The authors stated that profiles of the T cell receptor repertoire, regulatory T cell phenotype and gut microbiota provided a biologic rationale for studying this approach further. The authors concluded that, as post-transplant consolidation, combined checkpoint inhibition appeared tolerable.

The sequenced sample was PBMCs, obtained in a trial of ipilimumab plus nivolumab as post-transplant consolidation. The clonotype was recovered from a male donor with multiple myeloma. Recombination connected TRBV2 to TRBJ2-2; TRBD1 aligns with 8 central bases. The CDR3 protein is CASSRTGIGELFF. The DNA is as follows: TGTGCCAGCAGTCGGACAGGGATCGGGGAGCTGTTTTTT.